These 27 T cell receptor beta chains were sequenced from one sample in a study of blood T cells in healthy people across ages. A second PCR of about 7 to 11 cycles used a sample-barcoded 5' primer and a J-beta primer mix. MiXCR was run by TCRdb on the 5' RACE reads, yielding one entry per CDR3 protein. The sample has some 1 million distinct CDR3 sequences, 45% seen once. The sample consisted of blood. The receptor set was obtained from a woman aged 55-75 years in good health.

The J gene is TRBJ2-5, the V gene TRBV28, with TRBD1 matching 11 bases. Germline V gene sequence: CDR1 MDHEN, CDR2 SYDVKM. J was trimmed by 5 bases and V by 4 bases; bases with no gene match: 6. The CDR3 contains 15 residues. This CDR3 is CASSSSRTGGETQYF. CDR3 coding DNA: TGTGCCAGCAGTTCTTCAAGGACAGGGGGCGAGACCCAGTACTTC.

V gene TRBV2 combines with J gene TRBJ2-1; D is possibly TRBD2 (5 bases). V was cut by 8 bases and J by 9 bases, with 20 bases left in between. The length of the CDR3 is 14 residues. From germline, CDR1 is SNHLY and CDR2 FYNNEI. Here the CDR3 DNA reads TGTGCCAGCCAGCAGATGATGGGTGGAGGTGAGCAGTTCTTC. It yields the protein CASQQMMGGGEQFF. The variable domain in full, completed from reference TRBV2 and TRBJ2-1, reads EPEVTQTPSHQVTQMGQEVILRCVPISNHLYFYWYRQILGQKVEFLVSFYNNEISEKSEIFDDQFSVERPDGSNFTLKIRSTKLEDSAMYFCASQQMMGGGEQFFGPGTRLTVL.

This clonotype has just a few counts. J is TRBJ2-6 and V is TRBV10-3, with 8 bases lining up with TRBD1. This CDR3 has 18 residues. Germline trimming cut 2 bases from V and 0 bases from J; bases unmatched to any gene: 6. Germline assignment: CDR1 ENHRY and CDR2 SYGVKD. In DNA form, the CDR3 reads TGTGCCATCAGTGAGATGCGGACAGGGAGCTCTGGGGCCAACGTCCTGACTTTC. Translated: CAISEMRTGSSGANVLTF.

A few counts support this clonotype. The chain employs TRBV4-2 and TRBJ1-5, with a possible D match to TRBD1 (5 bases). This CDR3 comprises 15 residues. V was cut by 0 bases and J by 7 bases, with 13 bases left in between. Germline V gene lookup returns CDR1 LGHNA and CDR2 YNFKEQ. CDR3 nucleotide sequence: TGTGCCAGCAGCCAAGATCTAGGGGCGAGACAGCCCCAGCATTTT. Encoded protein: CASSQDLGARQPQHF.

This rearrangement joins TRBV27 to TRBJ1-5; 9 positions agree with TRBD1. Unmatched junction bases numbered 8, after V lost 4 bases and J lost 4 bases. Per the germline V gene, CDR1 is MNHEY and CDR2 is SMNVEV (reference sequence). CDR3 length: 16 residues. CDR3 in DNA: TGTGCCAGCAGTTCCTCCGCCGGGACAGGGAATCAGCCCCAGCATTTT. Encoded protein: CASSSSAGTGNQPQHF.

This clonotype was observed a handful of times. The chain carries TRBV12-3 or TRBV12-4 and TRBJ2-1, with 11 nucleotides matching TRBD2. Trimming removed 4 bases from V and 4 bases from J; junction bases left unmatched: 3. The CDR3 length is 15 residues. DNA of the CDR3: TGTGCCAGCAGTTCGTCTAGCGGGAGGTACAATGAGCAGTTCTTC. This encodes CASSSSSGRYNEQFF.

This chain links TRBV6-5 with TRBJ2-7, with D unclear. Looked up from germline, CDR1 is MNHEY and CDR2 is SVGAGI. The V end lost 0 bases, the J end lost 4 bases, and 13 bases lay between the germline ends. The CDR3 is 15 residues long. This CDR3 is CASSYSTVPTYEQYF. The CDR3 region has the DNA TGTGCCAGCAGTTACTCGACGGTCCCCACGTACGAGCAGTACTTC.

This clonotype has just a few counts. The chain carries TRBV6-7 and TRBJ2-7, with TRBD1 identical over 9 bases. TRBV6-7 is filed as an ORF, its function uncertain. V trimming: 9 bases; J trimming: 0 bases; junction bases outside the gene matches: 6. CDR3 length equals 14 residues. The CDR3 reads CARNRDRASYEQYF. As DNA, the CDR3 is TGTGCCAGAAACCGGGACAGGGCCTCCTACGAGCAGTACTTC.

The chain is built from TRBV7-2 and TRBJ2-1; 12 positions agree with TRBD2. The V gene's germline CDR1 is SGHTA and CDR2 FQGNSA. J lost 0 bases, V lost 5 bases, and 8 bases had no gene match. There are 18 residues in the CDR3. This chain's CDR3 is CASSHGTSGPLSYNEQFF. For the CDR3, the DNA is TGTGCCAGCAGCCATGGGACTAGCGGGCCCCTCTCCTACAATGAGCAGTTCTTC.

This clonotype was seen more than once but under ten times. The V and J genes are TRBV7-9 and TRBJ2-5, with D maybe TRBD1 (6 bases). V lost 5 bases to trimming and J lost 2 bases, with 12 bases between them. This CDR3 comprises 14 residues. Germline CDR1 SEHNR, CDR2 FQNEAQ (reference sequence). The CDR3 loop reads CASSQNTGQETQYF. CDR3 nucleotide sequence: TGTGCCAGCAGCCAAAATACAGGGCAAGAGACCCAGTACTTC. Using reference TRBV7-9 and TRBJ2-5 for the parts outside the CDR3, the full variable domain is DTGVSQNPRHKITKRGQNVTFRCDPISEHNRLYWYRQTLGQGPEFLTYFQNEAQLEKSRLLSDRFSAERPKGSFSTLEIQRTEQGDSAMYLCASSQNTGQETQYFGPGTRLLVL.

The rearrangement links TRBV11-2 to TRBJ2-3; D is ambiguous. Trimming took 6 bases from V and 0 from J, leaving 13 bases between them. Per germline, CDR1 SGHAT and CDR2 FQNNGV. The CDR3 consists of 15 residues. CDR3 sequence (DNA): TGTGCCAGCAGTCCGGGTATGGTAAGCACAGATACGCAGTATTTT. Translating gives CASSPGMVSTDTQYF.

V usage is TRBV29-1 and J usage is TRBJ2-3; no definite D call. The CDR3 runs to 13 residues. Germline loops: CDR1 SQVTM, CDR2 ANQGSEA. Trimming left V 5 bases short and J 11 bases short, with 20 bases between. CDR3 sequence (DNA): TGCAGCGTTTCGGGCCACTCCTACAATGAGCAGTATTTT. Protein sequence: CSVSGHSYNEQYF.

V gene TRBV20-1 combines with J gene TRBJ2-1; the match to TRBD2 covers 12 bases. V lost 6 bases, J lost 5 bases, and 8 bases stayed unmatched. CDR1 is DFQATT and CDR2 is SNEGSKA in the germline V gene (reference sequence). The CDR3 runs to 15 residues. The CDR3 sequence is CSASGTSGHNNEQFF. In DNA, the CDR3 is TGCAGTGCGTCCGGGACTAGCGGGCATAACAATGAGCAGTTCTTC.

This clonotype was seen a few times. The V gene is TRBV29-1, the J gene TRBJ2-3, with 7 bases matching TRBD2. CDR1 is SQVTM and CDR2 is ANQGSEA in the germline V gene. This CDR3 is 13 amino acids long. The V gene end was trimmed by 6 bases and the J gene end by 6 bases; junction bases not matched to a gene: 9. CDR3 region: CSVALSGRDTQYF. For the CDR3, the DNA is TGCAGCGTGGCCCTCTCCGGGAGGGATACGCAGTATTTT.

This chain joins TRBV7-9 and TRBJ1-1; 7 bases agree with TRBD1. Trimming at V came to 4 bases and at J to 8 bases, leaving 7 bases not matched to a gene. The germline gives CDR1 SEHNR, CDR2 FQNEAQ (reference sequence). The CDR3 spans 13 residues. CDR3 nucleotides: TGTGCCAGCAGCTCCCGAGACAGGGCAGAAGCTTTCTTT. Translating gives CASSSRDRAEAFF.

The CDR3 DNA sequence: TGTGCCAGCAGCCAAGCTTTCGGGACGGAGCCCCAGCATTTT. This gives the protein CASSQAFGTEPQHF. The J gene is TRBJ1-5, the V gene TRBV3-1, with D tentatively TRBD1 (5 bases). Germline values: CDR1 LGHDT, CDR2 YNNKEL (reference sequence). V shed 1 base and J shed 8 bases, with 12 bases lying between them. CDR3 size: 14 residues.

This clonotype was counted between two and nine times. The chain uses TRBV5-8 and TRBJ2-7; no clear D. V was cut by 6 bases and J by 2 bases, with 12 bases left in between. The CDR3 is made up of 13 amino acids. CDR1 and CDR2 (germline): SGHTS, YDEGEE. The CDR3 protein is CASNSGPTYEQYF. In nucleotides, the CDR3 is TGTGCCAGCAACTCTGGACCAACCTACGAGCAGTACTTC.

This clonotype turned up a few times. The chain couples TRBV5-1 to TRBJ2-1, with 7 bases lining up with TRBD1. V shed 1 base and J 9 bases; nucleotides not matched to a gene: 10. Germline V gene sequence: CDR1 SGHRS, CDR2 YFSETQ. There are 15 residues in the CDR3. CDR3 nucleotide sequence: TGCGCCAGCAGCTTGCCTAGGCAGGGGGTGAGTGAGCAGTTCTTC. Translating it yields CASSLPRQGVSEQFF.

This clonotype appeared a few times. The chain uses TRBV29-1 and TRBJ1-2; the D is unclear. The CDR3 loop spans 13 amino acids. CDR1 SQVTM and CDR2 ANQGSEA come from the germline V gene. V shed 7 bases and J shed 0 bases, with 12 bases lying between them. The DNA for the CDR3 is TGCAGCGCCCGGACTGAGTCTAACTATGGCTACACCTTC. Its translation is CSARTESNYGYTF.

In its sample, this clonotype was seen a few times. This chain connects TRBV7-2 to TRBJ1-2; 8 bases agree with TRBD1. The V segment lost 4 bases and the J segment 4 bases; nucleotides outside the gene matches: 8. The CDR3 is made up of 15 amino acids. The germline gives CDR1 SGHTA, CDR2 FQGNSA. The CDR3 DNA follows: TGTGCCAGCAGCTCGCAGACAGGGGTAATCTATGGCTACACCTTC. Translating gives CASSSQTGVIYGYTF. The variable domain in full, completed from reference TRBV7-2 and TRBJ1-2, reads GAGVSQSPSNKVTEKGKDVELRCDPISGHTALYWYRQSLGQGLEFLIYFQGNSAPDKSGLPSDRFSAERTGGSVSTLTIQRTQQEDSAVYLCASSSQTGVIYGYTFGSGTRLTVV.

Here the CDR3 reads CSARDLTSGRSGELFF. For the CDR3, the DNA is TGCAGTGCTAGAGATTTGACTAGCGGGAGGTCCGGGGAGCTGTTTTTT. The chain has TRBV20-1 and TRBJ2-2; 13 nucleotides line up with TRBD2. Germline CDR1 reads DFQATT; CDR2 reads SNEGSKA (reference sequence). CDR3 length: 16 amino acids. With 0 bases clipped from V and 6 bases from J, the junction kept 4 bases outside the gene matches.

The chain uses TRBV29-1 and TRBJ2-1, with TRBD2 matching 12 bases. Germline assignment: CDR1 SQVTM and CDR2 ANQGSEA. The V gene end was trimmed by 0 bases and the J gene end by 0 bases; junction bases not matched to a gene: 6. This CDR3 spans 18 amino acids. The CDR3 sequence is CSVEDGRLAGVSYNEQFF. The CDR3 DNA reads TGCAGCGTTGAAGATGGGAGACTAGCGGGAGTCTCCTACAATGAGCAGTTCTTC.

This clonotype was seen at least ten times. Germline is not matched at one junction end, which may reflect a read error. The chain joins TRBV12-3 or TRBV12-4 to TRBJ1-2, with 7 bases fitting TRBD1. CDR3 length: 14 residues. As DNA, the CDR3 is TGTGCCAGCAGCTTAGGGGGCCAGAACTATGGCTACACCTTC. This gives the protein CASSLGGQNYGYTF.

The gene calls are TRBV27 and TRBJ2-7; 9 bases match TRBD2. With the DNA end fitting TRBJ2-5 better, the J assignment may be wrong. Germline CDR1 MNHEY, CDR2 SMNVEV (reference sequence). The CDR3 contains 17 residues. The CDR3 region is CASSPYWGAGGKETQYF. In DNA, the CDR3 is TGTGCCAGCAGTCCCTACTGGGGAGCGGGAGGAAAAGAGACCCAGTACTTC.

This clonotype occurred a few times. The chain combines TRBV25-1 with TRBJ2-1, with a tentative D call TRBD2 (6 bases). This CDR3 is 18 amino acids long. The V gene's germline CDR1 is MGHDK and CDR2 SYGVNS. V was clipped by 6 bases and J by 0 bases, with 21 bases between them. CDR3 DNA sequence: TGTGCCAGCAGGGCGCCCCGGGCCGGGAGCCACTCCTACAATGAGCAGTTCTTC. Protein product: CASRAPRAGSHSYNEQFF.

This CDR3 is CASNSEAAAWETQYF. The CDR3 nucleotides are TGCGCCAGCAACTCAGAGGCAGCCGCTTGGGAGACCCAGTACTTC. The chain is built from TRBV5-1 and TRBJ2-5; D is unclear. V lost 6 bases to trimming and J lost 5 bases, with 20 bases between them. CDR1 SGHRS and CDR2 YFSETQ come from the germline V gene. CDR3 length: 15 amino acids.

This clonotype came up a few times. This rearrangement joins TRBV5-1 to TRBJ2-2; 8 bases fit TRBD1. Germline V gene sequence: CDR1 SGHRS, CDR2 YFSETQ. The CDR3 consists of 13 residues. J gave up 5 bases and V 3 bases, and 0 bases lay outside the gene matches. The CDR3 DNA sequence: TGCGCCAGCAGCTGGACAGGGACCGGGGAGCTGTTTTTT. Amino acids: CASSWTGTGELFF.